This T cell receptor (beta chain) derives from a study of regulatory dendritic cells for organ transplantation. General study findings and limits: Naive CD4+ and CD8+ repertoires were highly diverse; memory CD8+ was most oligoclonal. Memory CD8+ clonal expansion seemed more limited with regulatory than mature dendritic cells.

Germline CDR1 SGHTA, CDR2 FQGNSA. V lost 2 bases, J lost 3 bases, and 10 bases stayed unmatched. CDR3 length equals 17 residues. TCRdb keeps only in-frame clones here, not all; method: immunoSEQ multiplex PCR. The repertoire has under 35,000 clones, about 88% of them found once; the top ten carry approximately 0.059%. On this clone: Its matching antigen is unknown.

The rearrangement uses TRBV7-2 and TRBJ1-3; 7 positions match TRBD1. The sample taken for sequencing was naive CD4+ T cells from blood. Subset described: CD45RA+ naive T cells. The sequence came from a human donor in good health. For the CDR3, the DNA is TGTGCCAGCAGCTTATGGGCAATTGGGACAGTTGGAAACACCATATATTTT. Protein product: CASSLWAIGTVGNTIYF.